Each of the 15 T cell receptor beta chains below was sequenced from the same sample in a study of response to subunit inactivated influenza vaccine. One entry per CDR3 protein results from TCRdb running MiXCR on the RT-PCR reads. This sample has under 950,000 distinct CDR3 sequences, with around 20% found just once. The sample was PBMCs from blood, taken 5 to 6 days after vaccination. The receptors here all came from a man over 45 who received an inactivated influenza vaccine.

This chain joins TRBV18 and TRBJ1-5, with TRBD1 as a possible D gene (5 bases). Between the trimmed V and J ends, which lost 4 bases and 4 bases, there was a span of 11 bases. CDR1 and CDR2 (germline): KGHSH, LQKENI. There are 14 residues in the CDR3. In DNA, the CDR3 is TGTGCCAGCTCACGGACGGACAATAATCAGCCCCAGCATTTT. This sequence encodes CASSRTDNNQPQHF.

This clonotype has at least ten counts. CDR3 residues: CSVEGQGVSGYTF. CDR3 DNA: TGCAGCGTTGAAGGGCAGGGCGTAAGTGGCTACACCTTC. The chain links TRBV29-1 to TRBJ1-2; maybe TRBD1 (5 bases). With 1 base removed from V and 7 bases from J, the gap between germline ends came to 13 bases. From germline, CDR1 is SQVTM and CDR2 ANQGSEA. The CDR3 spans 13 residues.

In its sample, this clonotype was seen a few times. This chain links TRBV7-9 with TRBJ2-1, with 7 bases that match TRBD2. This CDR3 has 11 amino acids. The germline V gene encodes CDR1 SEHNR and CDR2 FQNEAQ (reference sequence). V lost 5 bases and J lost 14; bases outside the gene matches: 6. CDR3 sequence (DNA): TGTGCCAGCAGCGAACCGGGGGGTGAGTTCTTC. Protein sequence: CASSEPGGEFF.

This chain links TRBV24-1 with TRBJ2-3; perhaps D is TRBD1 or TRBD2 (5 bases each). The CDR3 extends over 17 amino acids. V was cut by 3 bases and J by 0 bases, with 15 bases left in between. Germline CDR1 is KGHDR and CDR2 is SFDVKD. The CDR3 protein is CATSDPRTRGSTDTQYF. CDR3 nucleotide sequence: TGTGCCACCAGTGATCCCCGGACGAGGGGAAGCACAGATACGCAGTATTTT.

The V call is TRBV19, the J call TRBJ1-5, with 7 bases fitting TRBD1. The CDR3 covers 16 residues. V lost 5 bases to trimming and J lost 0 bases; unmatched junction nucleotides: 7. The germline V gene encodes CDR1 LNHDA and CDR2 SQIVND (reference sequence). CDR3 loop: CASSSRQGYSNQPQHF. CDR3 in DNA: TGTGCCAGTAGTTCGCGACAGGGATATAGCAATCAGCCCCAGCATTTT.

V and J are TRBV18 and TRBJ2-3; TRBD2 matches 14 bases. Germline CDR1 KGHSH, CDR2 LQKENI. Trimming took 6 bases from V and 4 from J; bases not matched to a gene: 3. The CDR3 extends over 15 amino acids. CDR3 protein: CASSRTSGGPDTQYF. The CDR3 coding sequence is TGTGCCAGCTCCAGGACTAGCGGGGGGCCAGATACGCAGTATTTT.

The CDR3 loop reads CASSVAQLYEQYF. The CDR3 region has the DNA TGTGCCAGCAGTGTGGCGCAGCTCTACGAGCAGTACTTC. The chain recombines TRBV6-1 with TRBJ2-7; D unclear. CDR1 MNHNS and CDR2 SASEGT come from the germline V gene. This CDR3 is 13 amino acids long. Trimming shortened V by 4 bases and J by 3 bases, and 10 bases separated the two germline ends.

The rearrangement links TRBV20-1 to TRBJ1-1; maybe TRBD1 (6 bases). V lost 0 bases, J lost 0 bases, and 11 bases lay in between. The CDR3 is 15 amino acids. Germline V gene sequence: CDR1 DFQATT, CDR2 SNEGSKA (reference sequence). As DNA, the CDR3 is TGCAGTGCTAGAGATTTAGGGGGGATGAACACTGAAGCTTTCTTT. It yields the protein CSARDLGGMNTEAFF.

This clonotype was counted only a few times. V is TRBV9 and J is TRBJ2-2, with 12 bases lining up with TRBD2. This CDR3 comprises 19 residues. With 7 bases clipped from V and 6 bases from J, the junction kept 19 bases outside the gene matches. Germline V gene sequence: CDR1 SGDLS, CDR2 YYNGEE. The CDR3 sequence: CASSRAGLAGITAAGELFF. The CDR3 bases are TGTGCCAGCTCCAGGGCCGGACTAGCGGGGATAACAGCGGCCGGGGAGCTGTTTTTT.

The chain's CDR3 is CASRAAVDSPLHF. DNA of the CDR3: TGCGCCAGCAGGGCGGCGGTAGATTCACCCCTCCACTTT. This chain uses TRBV5-1 with TRBJ1-6; no reliable D call. This CDR3 has 13 amino acids. The V end was cut by 5 bases, the J end by 8 bases, with 11 bases between. The V gene's germline CDR1 is SGHRS and CDR2 YFSETQ.

This clonotype was found many times. The chain uses TRBV20-1 and TRBJ2-3; 8 bases are a match to TRBD2. The CDR3 covers 14 residues. The J segment lost 3 bases and the V segment lost 5 bases, leaving 7 bases of the junction unmatched. In germline, CDR1 is DFQATT, CDR2 SNEGSKA (reference sequence). CDR3 protein: CSARRGGRTDTQYF. CDR3 coding DNA: TGCAGTGCTCGTCGGGGGGGTAGGACAGATACGCAGTATTTT.

The chain joins TRBV12-3 or TRBV12-4 to TRBJ2-3, with 8 bases identical to TRBD1. V lost 8 bases, J lost 5 bases, and 15 bases stayed unmatched. The CDR3 contains 16 residues. CDR3 DNA: TGTGCCAGCTCTGCCATGGGGGCAGGGGGCAGAGATACGCAGTATTTT. It translates to CASSAMGAGGRDTQYF.

This clonotype was counted a few times. The rearrangement uses TRBV5-1 and TRBJ2-7; TRBD1 matches 7 bases. This CDR3 contains 16 residues. CDR1 and CDR2 from the germline V gene are SGHRS and YFSETQ. V lost 4 bases, J lost 2 bases, and 12 bases stayed unmatched. The CDR3 coding sequence is TGCGCCAGCAGCCTGTCTCCCGGGACAGCAACCTACGAGCAGTACTTC. As protein: CASSLSPGTATYEQYF.

The chain links TRBV6-5 to TRBJ2-1; TRBD1 might be the D (6 bases). Germline V gene sequence: CDR1 MNHEY, CDR2 SVGAGI. This CDR3 comprises 14 residues. V was cut by 4 bases and J by 10 bases, with 17 bases left in between. In DNA form, the CDR3 reads TGTGCCAGCAGTTCCCTAAAACAGGGTCGGGAGCAGTTCTTC. As protein: CASSSLKQGREQFF.

This chain connects TRBV11-2 to TRBJ2-5, with no clear D. Germline lookup yields CDR1 SGHAT and CDR2 FQNNGV. V was pared by 0 bases and J by 2 bases, with 13 bases between. The CDR3 runs 16 residues. The CDR3 region has the DNA TGTGCCAGCAGCTTAGATCTATTGGCCTTACAAGAGACCCAGTACTTC. This sequence encodes CASSLDLLALQETQYF.